The clone carrying this T cell receptor (beta chain) turned up a few times. The antigen is undetermined. This record comes from a study of response to subunit inactivated influenza vaccine. Points from the study as a whole: After each seasonal influenza vaccination, few new T cells are recruited, the authors suggested.

MiXCR, run by TCRdb on the RT-PCR reads, gives a single entry per CDR3 protein. This table has fewer than 750,000 distinct CDR3 sequences, around 15% appearing once. The clonotype originates from a man between 45 and 60 years old who received an inactivated influenza vaccine. Material: PBMCs from blood, obtained 11 to 12 days after vaccination.

The CDR3 DNA is TGTGCCAGCACGTGGGGACCTCACAGAAGCCGCTACGAGCAGTACTTC. Translated: CASTWGPHRSRYEQYF. This sequence joins TRBV21-1 and TRBJ2-7; TRBD2, as called in the table, went unchecked against the DNA. TRBV21-1 is flagged as a pseudogene. The CDR3 has 16 amino acids.